These 16 T cell receptor beta chains share one sample of origin, sequenced in a study of T-cell memory formation after mild COVID-19. TCRdb re-derived calls from the 5' RACE reads in MiXCR, one entry per CDR3 protein. Among about 560,000 distinct CDR3 sequences listed, roughly 22% were seen once. What was sequenced was PBMCs or a T cell subset sorted from them (not recorded which). Receptors originate from an adult woman who had mild COVID-19 (a few samples of this study predate the infection). Cell type and time point are not known.

This clonotype appeared a few times. V usage is TRBV12-3 or TRBV12-4 and J usage is TRBJ2-3; the D gene could be TRBD1 or TRBD2 (5 bases each). The V and J ends lost 5 bases and 2 bases respectively, with 11 bases between them. This CDR3 region has 14 residues. CDR3 loop: CASSRGLHTDTQYF. The CDR3 nucleotides read TGTGCCAGCAGTCGGGGCCTTCACACAGATACGCAGTATTTT.

CDR3 residues: CASSQGLAGRPYEQYF. CDR3 bases: TGTGCCAGCAGCCAAGGGCTAGCGGGACGCCCTTACGAGCAGTACTTC. The chain employs TRBV3-1 and TRBJ2-7; 9 positions agree with TRBD2. The CDR3 consists of 16 residues. Germline CDR1 reads LGHDT; CDR2 reads YNNKEL (reference sequence). The J segment lost 4 bases and the V segment lost 1 base, leaving 8 bases of the junction unmatched.

The rearrangement links TRBV3-1 to TRBJ2-7, with D uncertain. The germline CDR1 and CDR2 sequences are LGHDT and YNNKEL (reference sequence). The ends were cut back, 2 bases at V and 6 bases at J, with 11 bases in the middle. The CDR3 runs 13 residues. This chain's CDR3 is CASSQRTRVEQYF. The CDR3, as DNA: TGTGCCAGCAGCCAAAGGACGAGAGTCGAGCAGTACTTC.

The chain is built from TRBV5-5 and TRBJ1-1; D may be TRBD1 (5 bases). This CDR3 region has 12 residues. The germline V gene has CDR1 SGHKS and CDR2 YYEKEE (reference sequence). V was cut by 1 base and J by 7 bases, with 8 bases left in between. CDR3 DNA sequence: TGTGCCAGCAGCTTGTGGGGGGATGAAGCTTTCTTT. Amino acids: CASSLWGDEAFF.

The rearrangement links TRBV20-1 to TRBJ1-1; D not resolved. The CDR3 is 13 residues long. CDR1 is DFQATT, CDR2 SNEGSKA, per germline (reference sequence). V lost 3 bases and J 0 bases, leaving 8 bases between the germline ends. The CDR3 loop reads CSARYNMNTEAFF. For the CDR3, the DNA is TGCAGTGCTAGGTACAACATGAACACTGAAGCTTTCTTT.

This clonotype was seen only a few times. The chain couples TRBV7-9 to TRBJ1-2; D might be TRBD1 (5 bases). Trimming left V 10 bases short and J 3 bases short, with 12 bases between. Germline V gene lookup returns CDR1 SEHNR and CDR2 FQNEAQ (reference sequence). The CDR3 is 12 residues long. CDR3 bases: TGTGCCATCGGACCGGGGGACTATGGCTACACCTTC. Translation: CAIGPGDYGYTF.

The CDR3 region has the DNA TGTGCCAGCAGCTCTATTAGGAGGGGAAGGCAGCCCCAGCATTTT. It yields the protein CASSSIRRGRQPQHF. The rearrangement links TRBV5-6 to TRBJ1-5; the D gene is possibly TRBD1 (5 bases). V shed 3 bases and J shed 7 bases, with 17 bases lying between them. The CDR3 loop spans 15 amino acids. Germline V gives CDR1 SGHDT, CDR2 YYEEEE.

This clonotype was detected only a few times. The chain combines TRBV6-4 with TRBJ2-1; a possible D gene is TRBD1 (5 bases). V lost 0 bases, J lost 5 bases, and 11 bases lay in between. CDR1 is MRHNA, CDR2 SNTAGT, per germline. There are 15 residues in the CDR3. CDR3 protein: CASSDSFRANNEQFF. CDR3 sequence (DNA): TGTGCCAGCAGTGACTCTTTCAGGGCAAACAATGAGCAGTTCTTC.

This clonotype was seen a few times. This chain links TRBV12-3 or TRBV12-4 with TRBJ2-1, with 14 bases aligning to TRBD2. This CDR3 region has 15 residues. V lost 6 bases and J lost 10; bases outside the gene matches: 8. CDR3 sequence (DNA): TGTGCCAGCAGCCGACTAGCGGGGGGGCCTGGGGAGCAGTTCTTC. The encoded protein is CASSRLAGGPGEQFF.

V is TRBV29-1 and J is TRBJ1-2, with D possibly being TRBD1 (5 bases). The CDR3 contains 14 residues. V lost 3 bases and J lost 2, with 13 bases in between. The germline CDR1 and CDR2 sequences are SQVTM and ANQGSEA. The CDR3 coding sequence is TGCAGCGTTGACGGAGGGACGGGGAACTATGGCTACACCTTC. Protein product: CSVDGGTGNYGYTF. The full variable domain, its missing parts supplied by reference TRBV29-1 and TRBJ1-2, is SAVISQKPSRDICQRGTSLTIQCQVDSQVTMMFWYRQQPGQSLTLIATANQGSEATYESGFVIDKFPISRPNLTFSTLTVSNMSPEDSSIYLCSVDGGTGNYGYTFGSGTRLTVV.

This clonotype was counted a few times. This chain links TRBV20-1 with TRBJ2-3; D gene ambiguous. V was cut by 3 bases and J by 2 bases, with 9 bases left in between. Germline V gene data show CDR1 as DFQATT and CDR2 as SNEGSKA (reference sequence). The CDR3 is 13 residues long. The CDR3 region is CSASILLTDTQYF. As DNA, the CDR3 is TGCAGTGCTAGTATCCTACTCACAGATACGCAGTATTTT.

This clonotype appeared a few times. The chain is built from TRBV11-3 and TRBJ2-3; no clear D gene. The CDR3 totals 13 residues. CDR1 and CDR2 from the germline V gene are SGHNT and YENEEA. The germline V and J ends were trimmed by 5 bases and 5 bases, with 11 bases remaining between them. This chain's CDR3 is CASSLNYRDTQYF. CDR3 nucleotide sequence: TGTGCCAGCAGCCTGAACTACCGAGATACGCAGTATTTT.

V gene TRBV5-1 combines with J gene TRBJ2-1; 7 bases fit TRBD2. The CDR3 totals 15 residues. V gave up 0 bases and J gave up 4 bases; unmatched junction bases: 4. CDR1 and CDR2 (germline): SGHRS, YFSETQ. CDR3 loop: CASSLGGSEYNEQFF. CDR3 DNA sequence: TGCGCCAGCAGCTTGGGCGGGAGTGAATACAATGAGCAGTTCTTC. Full variable domain (rest looked up from reference TRBV5-1 and TRBJ2-1): KAGVTQTPRYLIKTRGQQVTLSCSPISGHRSVSWYQQTPGQGLQFLFEYFSETQRNKGNFPGRFSGRQFSNSRSEMNVSTLELGDSALYLCASSLGGSEYNEQFFGPGTRLTVL.

The genes are TRBV5-1 and TRBJ2-5, with D maybe TRBD1 (6 bases). Germline lookup yields CDR1 SGHRS and CDR2 YFSETQ. This CDR3 has 14 amino acids. With 1 base removed from V and 4 bases from J, the gap between germline ends came to 11 bases. CDR3 sequence (DNA): TGCGCCAGCAGCTTGCCAGGGGAAGGAGAGACCCAGTACTTC. This gives the protein CASSLPGEGETQYF.

This clonotype turned up a few times. The chain employs TRBV12-3 or TRBV12-4 and TRBJ2-1; possible D gene TRBD2, 6 bases. This CDR3 has 12 residues. Trimming took off 11 bases at V and 7 bases at J, with 15 bases between the two ends. In DNA form, the CDR3 reads TGTGCCCTATCGGGGGATTCTAATGAGCAGTTCTTC. As protein: CALSGDSNEQFF.

This clonotype was counted only a few times. The gene calls are TRBV12-3 or TRBV12-4 and TRBJ1-2; no clear D gene. The CDR3 runs 13 residues. V was clipped by 5 bases and J by 5 bases, with 12 bases between them. The CDR3 loop reads CASSSGPWYGYTF. CDR3 bases: TGTGCCAGCAGTAGCGGCCCTTGGTATGGCTACACCTTC.